This TCR beta chain was sequenced during a study of vaccination and CD4 T cells after COVID-19. Germline values: CDR1 DFQATT, CDR2 SNEGSKA (reference sequence). With 5 bases clipped from V and 7 bases from J, the junction kept 8 bases outside the gene matches. This CDR3 has 14 amino acids. As for treatment: approximately nine-day PBMC culture with coronavirus spike peptide pools or control peptides (ViraFEST assay). The authors swapped half the medium for fresh IL-2 medium on days 3 and 7. The study sequenced cultured CD4+ T cell DNA using the Oncomine TCR Beta short-read assay. CD4+ T cells were cultured, and genomic DNA was extracted from them. TCRdb independently ran MiXCR on the PCR reads; one entry per CDR3 protein. This sample has tens of thousands of distinct CDR3 sequences, with approximately 50% found just once. Points on this clonotype: Antigen unknown.

Sequencing used CD4+ T cells from blood, cultured in vitro. The J gene is TRBJ1-4, the V gene TRBV20-1; 9 nucleotides align to TRBD1. This clonotype was obtained from a human donor who had recovered from COVID-19. The CDR3 is CSAEQGAQGEKLFF. CDR3 nucleotide sequence: TGCAGTGCTGAACAGGGGGCGCAGGGTGAAAAACTGTTTTTT.